This TCR beta chain came from a study of CD8 T cells in Susac syndrome. V was shortened by 7 bases and J by 0 bases, with 7 bases between the two germline ends. The CDR3 runs to 12 residues. The germline CDR1 and CDR2 sequences are MGHDK and SYGVNS. With random hexamers, 0.5 to 1 ug RNA was reverse transcribed. One entry per CDR3 protein results from TCRdb running MiXCR on the immunoSEQ multiplex PCR reads. This sample yields under 200,000 distinct CDR3 sequences, of which around nine tenths are seen a single time; approximately 0.09% belongs to the top ten. The sequencing sample was made of CD4+ T cells from PBMCs. This TCR came from a human donor with Susac syndrome. The chain has TRBV25-1 and TRBJ2-7; no firm D call. The chain's CDR3 is CASKGISYEQYF. The CDR3 bases are TGTGCCAGCAAAGGGATCTCCTACGAGCAGTACTTC.